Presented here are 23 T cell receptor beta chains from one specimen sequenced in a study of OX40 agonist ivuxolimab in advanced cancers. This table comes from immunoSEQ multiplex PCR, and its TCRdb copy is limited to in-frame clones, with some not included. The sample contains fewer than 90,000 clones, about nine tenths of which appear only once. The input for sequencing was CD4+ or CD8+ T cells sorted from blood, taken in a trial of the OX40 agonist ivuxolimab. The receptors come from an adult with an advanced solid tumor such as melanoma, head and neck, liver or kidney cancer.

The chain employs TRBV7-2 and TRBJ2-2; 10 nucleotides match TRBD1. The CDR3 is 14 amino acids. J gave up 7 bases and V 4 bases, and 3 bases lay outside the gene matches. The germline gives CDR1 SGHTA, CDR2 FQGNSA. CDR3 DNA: TGTGCCAGCAGCTCGACAGGGGGCGGCGGGGAGCTGTTTTTT. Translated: CASSSTGGGGELFF.

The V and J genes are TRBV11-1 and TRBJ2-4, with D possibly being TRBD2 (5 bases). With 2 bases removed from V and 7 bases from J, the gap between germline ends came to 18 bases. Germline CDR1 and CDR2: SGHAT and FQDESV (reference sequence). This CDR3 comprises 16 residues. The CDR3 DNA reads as TGTGCCAGCAGCTTAACCCAGGTCTCCCCGGGGAACATTCAGTACTTC. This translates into CASSLTQVSPGNIQYF.

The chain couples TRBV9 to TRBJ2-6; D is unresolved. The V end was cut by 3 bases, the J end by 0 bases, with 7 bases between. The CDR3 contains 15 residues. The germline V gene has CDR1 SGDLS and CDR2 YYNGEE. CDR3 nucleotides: TGTGCCAGCAGCGCCCAAACCTCTGGGGCCAACGTCCTGACTTTC. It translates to CASSAQTSGANVLTF.

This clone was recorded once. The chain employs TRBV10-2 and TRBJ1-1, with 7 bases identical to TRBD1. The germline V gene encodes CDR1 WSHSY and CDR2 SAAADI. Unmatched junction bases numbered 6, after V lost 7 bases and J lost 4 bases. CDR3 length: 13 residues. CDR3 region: CASNPTGFTEAFF. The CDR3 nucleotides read TGCGCCAGCAACCCGACAGGGTTCACTGAAGCTTTCTTT.

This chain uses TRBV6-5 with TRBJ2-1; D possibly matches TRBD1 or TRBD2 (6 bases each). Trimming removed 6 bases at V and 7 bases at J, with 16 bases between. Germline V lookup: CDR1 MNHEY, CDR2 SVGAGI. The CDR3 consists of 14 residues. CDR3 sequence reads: CASRREAQGNEQFF. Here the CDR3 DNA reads TGTGCCAGCAGGAGGGAGGCCCAGGGGAATGAGCAGTTCTTC.

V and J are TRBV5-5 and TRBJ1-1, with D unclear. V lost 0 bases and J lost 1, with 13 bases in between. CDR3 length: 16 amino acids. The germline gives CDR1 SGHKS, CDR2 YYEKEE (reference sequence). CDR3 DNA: TGTGCCAGCAGCTTGGAAGGCGGGCCAGGGAACACTGAAGCTTTCTTT. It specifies CASSLEGGPGNTEAFF.

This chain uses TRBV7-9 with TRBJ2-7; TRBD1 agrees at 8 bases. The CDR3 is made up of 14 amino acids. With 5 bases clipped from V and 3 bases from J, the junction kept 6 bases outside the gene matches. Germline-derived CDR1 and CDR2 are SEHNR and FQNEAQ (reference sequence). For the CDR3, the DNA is TGTGCCAGCAGCCCCGGACAGGGAGTCTACGAGCAGTACTTC. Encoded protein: CASSPGQGVYEQYF.

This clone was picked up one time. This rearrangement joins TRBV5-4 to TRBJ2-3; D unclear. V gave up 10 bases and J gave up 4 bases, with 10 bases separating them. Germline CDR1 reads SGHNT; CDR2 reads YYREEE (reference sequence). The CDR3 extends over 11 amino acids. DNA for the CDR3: TGTGCCGCCGGACCGCCAGATACGCAGTATTTT. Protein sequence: CAAGPPDTQYF.

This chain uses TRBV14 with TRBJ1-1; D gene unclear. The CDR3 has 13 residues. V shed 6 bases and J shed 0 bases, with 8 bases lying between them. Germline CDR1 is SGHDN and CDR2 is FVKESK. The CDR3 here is CASRRDLNTEAFF. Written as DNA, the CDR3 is TGTGCCAGCAGGCGTGATTTGAACACTGAAGCTTTCTTT.

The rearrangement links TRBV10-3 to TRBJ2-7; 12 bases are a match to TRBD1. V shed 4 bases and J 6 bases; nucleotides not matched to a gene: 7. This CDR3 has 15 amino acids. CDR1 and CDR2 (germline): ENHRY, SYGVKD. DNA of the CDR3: TGTGCCATCAGTGCCCGGGACAGGGGGCCGGGCGAGCAGTACTTC. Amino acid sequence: CAISARDRGPGEQYF.

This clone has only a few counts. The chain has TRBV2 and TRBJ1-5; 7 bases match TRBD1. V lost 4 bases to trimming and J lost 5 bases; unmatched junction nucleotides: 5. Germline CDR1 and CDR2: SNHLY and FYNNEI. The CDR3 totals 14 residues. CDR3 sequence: CASSVRQGDQPQHF. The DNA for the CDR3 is TGTGCCAGCAGTGTTCGACAGGGCGATCAGCCCCAGCATTTT.

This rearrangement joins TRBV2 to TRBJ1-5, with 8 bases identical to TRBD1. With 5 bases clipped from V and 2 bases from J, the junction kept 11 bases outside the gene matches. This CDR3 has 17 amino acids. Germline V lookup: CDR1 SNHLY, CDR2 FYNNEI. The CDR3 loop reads CASSIGQGFSRNQPQHF. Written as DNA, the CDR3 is TGTGCCAGCAGTATAGGACAGGGTTTTTCTCGCAATCAGCCCCAGCATTTT.

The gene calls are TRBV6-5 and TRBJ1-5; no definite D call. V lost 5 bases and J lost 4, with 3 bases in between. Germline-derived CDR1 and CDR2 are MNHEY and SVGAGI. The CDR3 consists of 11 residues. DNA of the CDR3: TGTGCCAGCAGTGAAAATCAGCCCCAGCATTTT. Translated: CASSENQPQHF.

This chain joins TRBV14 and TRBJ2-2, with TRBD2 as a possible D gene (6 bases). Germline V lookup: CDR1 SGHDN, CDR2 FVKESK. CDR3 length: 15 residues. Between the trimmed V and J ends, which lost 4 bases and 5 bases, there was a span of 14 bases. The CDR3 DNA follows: TGTGCCAGCAGCCCGGCGGGGCTAGGGACCGGGGAGCTGTTTTTT. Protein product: CASSPAGLGTGELFF.

The CDR3 coding sequence is TGTGCCAGCAGTTGGGGACGATCAGGAGAGCAGTACTTC. Its protein product is CASSWGRSGEQYF. This sequence joins TRBV28 and TRBJ2-7; D may correspond to TRBD1 or TRBD2 (5 bases each). CDR3 length: 13 amino acids. Trimming took 4 bases from V and 7 from J, leaving 14 bases between them. Germline values: CDR1 MDHEN, CDR2 SYDVKM.

Here the CDR3 DNA reads TGTGCCAGCACCGCCGGGTCCCGCGAGGGTGAGCAGTTCTTC. It specifies CASTAGSREGEQFF. The chain has TRBV9 and TRBJ2-1, with D tentatively TRBD2 (5 bases). There are 14 residues in the CDR3. Germline V gives CDR1 SGDLS, CDR2 YYNGEE. V was shortened by 6 bases and J by 9 bases, with 19 bases between the two germline ends.

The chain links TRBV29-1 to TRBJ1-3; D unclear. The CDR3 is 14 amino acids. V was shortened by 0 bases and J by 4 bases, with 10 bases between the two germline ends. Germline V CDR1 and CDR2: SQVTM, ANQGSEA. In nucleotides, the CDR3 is TGCAGCGTTGAAGATCCGGGCAGGGGAAACACCATATATTTT. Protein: CSVEDPGRGNTIYF.

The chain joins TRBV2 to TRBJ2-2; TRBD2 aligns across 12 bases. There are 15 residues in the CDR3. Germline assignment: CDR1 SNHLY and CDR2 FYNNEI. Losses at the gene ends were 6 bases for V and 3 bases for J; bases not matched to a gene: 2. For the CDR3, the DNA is TGTGCCAGCAGCGCTAGCGGGAGGGACACCGGGGAGCTGTTTTTT. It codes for CASSASGRDTGELFF.

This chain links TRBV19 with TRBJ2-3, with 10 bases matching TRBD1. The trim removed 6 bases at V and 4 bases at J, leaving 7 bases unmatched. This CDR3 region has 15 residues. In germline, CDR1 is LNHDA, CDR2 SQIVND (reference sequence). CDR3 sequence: CASSKGQGVPDTQYF. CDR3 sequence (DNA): TGTGCCAGTAGCAAAGGACAGGGGGTGCCAGATACGCAGTATTTT.

In DNA form, the CDR3 reads TGCGCCAGCAGCTTGGGTCCCCCGGGCAGTAACACTGAAGCTTTCTTT. As protein: CASSLGPPGSNTEAFF. The chain employs TRBV5-1 and TRBJ1-1, with unresolved D. Germline CDR1 is SGHRS and CDR2 is YFSETQ. Between the trimmed V and J ends, which lost 0 bases and 2 bases, there was a span of 14 bases. This CDR3 is built from 16 residues. The whole variable domain, remainder taken from reference TRBV5-1 and TRBJ1-1, is KAGVTQTPRYLIKTRGQQVTLSCSPISGHRSVSWYQQTPGQGLQFLFEYFSETQRNKGNFPGRFSGRQFSNSRSEMNVSTLELGDSALYLCASSLGPPGSNTEAFFGQGTRLTVV.

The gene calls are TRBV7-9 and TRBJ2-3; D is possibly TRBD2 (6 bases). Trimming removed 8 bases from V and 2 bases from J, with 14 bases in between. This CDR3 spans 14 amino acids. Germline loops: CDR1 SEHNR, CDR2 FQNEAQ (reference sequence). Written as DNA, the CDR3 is TGTGCCAGCGTTTGGGACTGGGACACAGATACGCAGTATTTT. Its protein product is CASVWDWDTDTQYF.

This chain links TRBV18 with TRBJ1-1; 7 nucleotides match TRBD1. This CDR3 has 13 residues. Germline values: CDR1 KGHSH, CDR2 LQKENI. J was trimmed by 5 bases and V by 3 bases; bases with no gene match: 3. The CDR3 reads CASSPDRATEAFF. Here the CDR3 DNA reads TGTGCCAGCTCACCTGACAGGGCGACTGAAGCTTTCTTT.

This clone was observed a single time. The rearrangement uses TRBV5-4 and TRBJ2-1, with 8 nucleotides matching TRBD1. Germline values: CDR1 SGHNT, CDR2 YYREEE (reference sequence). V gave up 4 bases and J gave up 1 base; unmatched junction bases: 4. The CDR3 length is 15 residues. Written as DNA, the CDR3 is TGTGCCAGCAGCCGAGACAGGGGATCCTACAATGAGCAGTTCTTC. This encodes CASSRDRGSYNEQFF.